This T cell receptor (beta chain) is drawn from a study of technical replicates of blood from several donors. Between the trimmed V and J ends, which lost 5 bases and 6 bases, there was a span of 20 bases. The V gene's germline CDR1 is SGHAT and CDR2 FQNNGV. The CDR3 is made up of 16 amino acids. Data came from immunoSEQ multiplex PCR; TCRdb stores just in-frame clones and leaves some out. The repertoire consists of roughly 70,000 clones, with 90% to 95% occurring once and the leading ten covering approximately 0.24%. Sample: T cells isolated from PBMCs. The clonotype was recovered from a human donor in good health. J is TRBJ2-1 and V is TRBV11-2, with D possibly matching TRBD2 (6 bases). The CDR3 DNA reads TGTGCCAGCAGCCCCGCGGGATGGCAGGGACCCAATGAGCAGTTCTTC. Amino acid sequence: CASSPAGWQGPNEQFF.